The subject of this entry is one T cell receptor beta chain. This clone was found once. What this receptor recognizes is not known. No quality values exist for individual bases; no much larger clone is one base distant. CD8 naive samples consisted of CD45RO-negative cells that were positively selected for CCR7, yielding a CD45RA+CCR7+ population without TemRA cells. The donors were healthy, HIV-negative adults with no recently reported acute infections or vaccinations. Every donor was a Caucasian adult living in Nashville, Tennessee, USA. After blood collection by leukapheresis, PBMCs were isolated using Ficoll-Histopaque density gradient centrifugation and then cryopreserved in the vapor phase of liquid nitrogen. Analytical flow cytometry was used to check the purity and quantity of every magnetically sorted T cell population. Genomic DNA was isolated from each sorted fraction and quantified by UV absorbance on a Nanodrop 2000c.

These data are taken from a study of shared clonotypes between healthy human individuals (dated by TCRdb to the early 2020s). As for the study more broadly: The cohort comprised a couple of women and a few men aged 18 to 49 years. For each donor, CD4 naive and CD4 memory were each run on three plates, CD8 naive on two plates, and CD8 memory on one plate. The study deeply sequenced blood TCR repertoires of about 5 healthy adults to estimate repertoire size and the extent of clonotype sharing between individuals. To increase sequencing depth and limit assay-specific biases, different laboratories used diverse techniques to prepare libraries and sequence TCR repertoires. Each donor's leukapheresis produced roughly between roughly 0.85 and 9.5 billion PBMCs.

Sequences SGHTA (CDR1) and FQGNSA (CDR2) are obtained from the germline V gene. Its CDR3 holds 14 amino acids, cysteine through phenylalanine. Solely the CDR3 DNA is kept, with 42 bases framed from the first base. The junction carries 10 bases between V and J, which are trimmed by 1 base and 3 bases respectively. Using the deep immunoSEQ assay, TCR CDR3 regions were amplified from genomic DNA by multiplex PCR. For each cell subset, the extracted genomic DNA was distributed evenly across all wells of several immunoSEQ 96-well plates, and each plate served as one replicate. Each replicate PCR for sorted subsets received approximately 220 ng genomic DNA, equal to around 32,000 T cell genomes. Purified libraries were measured with a Qubit 3.0 fluorometer, size-checked on a Bioanalyzer 2100, and measured again with the KAPA Library Quantification kit. Each immunoSEQ 96-well plate was sequenced on its own single-read 150-cycle Illumina NextSeq 550 flow cell. Per the source publication's procedure: Because the immunoSEQ output held only junctional sequences and lacked quality scores, the filtering could not match the filtering applied to full-length reads. To assign V/J genes and CDR3, sequences were annotated using PyIR, a Python wrapper for IgBLAST v1.9, with IMGT germline references. Any read was removed if the V/J assignment was weak (E-value above 1e-6), the CDR3 was missing, or the read contained stop codons, out-of-frame junctions, or ambiguous translated residues. V3J clonotypes were defined as sequences sharing an identical inferred V gene, J gene, and CDR3 amino acid sequence. To compute the percentage overlap between repertoires, the number of shared unique clonotypes was divided by the size of the smaller repertoire. Repertoire richness was assessed with RTK rarefaction, the Chao1 estimator, and Recon v2.1 estimates of unobserved clonotypes. For all TCRbeta clonotypes obtained by the gDNA method from four donors, generation probabilities were computed with OLGA. In its TCRdb copy, this immuneACCESS table keeps in-frame sequences only and misses some clones. Where compared with another copy, unresolved V genes explain less than half of these, and the others have no known cause. The DNA gave D and trimming, while V, J and clone size come from that table. The sample table holds about 1.9 million clones, of which roughly 93% were seen once. Over 1.5% of the sample is in the top ten clones.

The full study reports these points: Clonotypes shared by all four sorted-subset donors showed higher generation probabilities than non-shared clonotypes. Pairwise subsampling led to the expectation that sequencing depth would affect the degree of clonotype sharing among donors. About 5% of naive CD4, 3.5% of naive CD8, roughly 2.4% of memory CD4, and around 0.4% of memory CD8 clonotypes were shared across a few donors. Incomplete sequencing was indicated by rarefaction of sorted-subset datasets, despite the large sequencing depth. Because the study included only a small number of donors, the genetic and exposure-history diversity represented was limited. Naive subsets generally had larger estimated clonotype richness than memory subsets did. Only blood was sampled, and tissue TCR repertoires likely differ from those in blood.

The sample taken for sequencing was naive CD8+ T cells from PBMCs. The sample's cell subset or site label is to be understood as: CD45RA+CCR7+. This chain is built from TRBV7-2 and TRBJ2-7; the D gene cannot be named for sure. This TCR derives from a man aged 18-30 years in good health. Some clones in this sample may be carry-over from other donors' samples. The DNA sequence follows: TGTGCCAGCAGCTTAGGAGGCACAGTCTACGAGCAGTACTTC. This sequence encodes CASSLGGTVYEQYF.